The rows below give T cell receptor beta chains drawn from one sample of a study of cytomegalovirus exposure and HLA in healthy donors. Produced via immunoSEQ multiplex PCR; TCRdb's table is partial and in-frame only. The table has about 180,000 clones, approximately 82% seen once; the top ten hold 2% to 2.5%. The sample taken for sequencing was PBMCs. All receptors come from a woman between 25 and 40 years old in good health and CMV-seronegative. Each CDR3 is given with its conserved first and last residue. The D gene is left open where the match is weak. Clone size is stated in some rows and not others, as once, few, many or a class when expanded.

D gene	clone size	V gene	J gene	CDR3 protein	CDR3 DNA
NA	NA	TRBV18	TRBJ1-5	CASSPTGPPYSNQPQHF	TGTGCCAGCTCGCCGACAGGTCCCCCGTATAGCAATCAGCCCCAGCATTTT
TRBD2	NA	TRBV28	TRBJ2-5	CASSSFGLASQETQYF	TGTGCCAGCAGTTCCTTTGGACTAGCGTCCCAAGAGACCCAGTACTTC
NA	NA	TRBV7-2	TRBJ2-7	CASSLALAYEQYF	TGTGCCAGCAGCTTAGCACTAGCCTACGAGCAGTACTTC
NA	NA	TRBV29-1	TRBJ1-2	CSVQETLGHYGYTF	TGCAGCGTCCAGGAAACGCTGGGCCACTATGGCTACACCTTC
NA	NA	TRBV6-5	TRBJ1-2	CASSYSFRDNYGYTF	TGTGCCAGCAGTTACTCGTTCAGGGATAACTATGGCTACACCTTC
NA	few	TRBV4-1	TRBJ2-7	CASSQDFGTPSYEQYF	TGCGCCAGCAGCCAAGATTTTGGGACACCCTCCTACGAGCAGTACTTC
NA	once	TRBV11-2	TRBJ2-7	CASSHPRGGYEQYF	TGTGCCAGCAGCCACCCGCGAGGGGGCTACGAGCAGTACTTC
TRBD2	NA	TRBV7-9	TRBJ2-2	CASSPVAGLATGELFF	TGTGCCAGCAGCCCAGTAGCGGGGTTAGCCACCGGGGAGCTGTTTTTT
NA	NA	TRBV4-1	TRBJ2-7	CASSQAPMLSSYEQYF	TGCGCCAGCAGCCAAGCTCCGATGCTGAGCTCCTACGAGCAGTACTTC
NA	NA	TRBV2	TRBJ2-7	CATKLGQHYEQYF	TGTGCCACCAAACTAGGACAGCACTACGAGCAGTACTTC
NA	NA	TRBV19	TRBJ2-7	CASSMAGDFYEQYF	TGTGCCAGTAGTATGGCAGGGGATTTCTACGAGCAGTACTTC